This entry is about one T cell receptor beta chain. Only a few counts were recorded for this clonotype. Its cognate antigen has yet to be identified. No much larger clone exists at a distance of one base, and base qualities are not known. Libraries were prepared through RT-PCR. For sequencing, an Illumina HiSeq 2500 was employed. TCRdb reprocessed the public reads (quality trimming at Q25 with fastp, clone calling with MiXCR) and kept in-frame beta chains. Every entry covers one CDR3 protein and lists the most common genes and DNA from its rows. This sample lists hundreds of thousands of distinct CDR3 sequences; about 7.6% were detected once. About an eighth of the sample lies in the top ten. The cysteine opens and the phenylalanine closes a CDR3 of 13 amino acids. Only CDR3 DNA remains: 39 bases, in frame from the first base. CDR1 DFQATT and CDR2 SNEGSKA are derived from the germline V gene (reference sequence). V drops 4 bases and J drops 6 bases, leaving 16 bases in between.

The data were taken from a study of response to subunit inactivated influenza vaccine (dated by TCRdb to the late 2010s). Study-level background: To follow how T cells responded to a trivalent subunit inactivated influenza vaccine, the researchers relied on deep quantitative profiling of the T cell receptor repertoire. Broader findings and caveats from the paper: According to the authors, only a limited number of new T cells may be recruited by each seasonal influenza vaccination.

The chain couples TRBV20-1 to TRBJ2-7; TRBD1 is a possible D gene, resting on 6 matching bases. The TCR was taken from a man aged 50 to 69 who received an inactivated influenza vaccine. Donor details come from another sample of the same person, matched by shared clones. This sample comprised PBMCs from blood, obtained less than 25 months after vaccination. For the CDR3, the sequence is CSAKPGQRTEQYF. DNA sequence: TGCAGTGCTAAACCGGGACAACGAACCGAGCAGTACTTC.